This is a list of T cell receptor beta chains from one sample in a study of blood T cell repertoires in COVID-19. Some clones are missing from TCRdb's copy, which holds only in-frame ones; the method was immunoSEQ multiplex PCR. The sample records fewer than 350,000 clones, approximately 86% being singletons. Sample: peripheral blood. The origin of the receptors is a man between 18 and 35 years old with active or convalescent COVID-19. CDR3s include the opening cysteine and the closing phenylalanine or tryptophan. The D gene is left open where the match is weak. Clone size, where shown, is once, few, many, or a class for clones that have expanded.

TGTGCCAGCAGCTTCTCTAGCGGGGGGAGCACAGATACGCAGTATTTT,CASSFSSGGSTDTQYF,TRBJ2-3,NA,TRBV11-2,TRBD2
TGTGCCAGCAGTTTACGTACAGGGGTTAATGGCTACACCTTC,CASSLRTGVNGYTF,TRBJ1-2,NA,TRBV27,TRBD1
TGTGCCAGTAACAGGTTGGATACTGAAGCTTTCTTT,CASNRLDTEAFF,TRBJ1-1,NA,TRBV7-9,NA
TGTGCCAGCAGCTTGAGCGGGATCTATGGCTACACCTTC,CASSLSGIYGYTF,TRBJ1-2,NA,TRBV5-6,NA
TGTGCCAGCAGCACGGCTAACTATGGCTACACCTTC,CASSTANYGYTF,TRBJ1-2,NA,TRBV9,NA
TGTGCCAGCAGCTTGGTGCCAGCTAACTATGGCTACACCTTC,CASSLVPANYGYTF,TRBJ1-2,NA,TRBV2,NA
TGTGCCAGCAGTTACCTTGGGGGCCCGCGTAGTGGCTACACCTTC,CASSYLGGPRSGYTF,TRBJ1-2,many,TRBV6-5,NA
TGTGCCAGCACGGGTATCCATTCCGACGAGCAGTACTTC,CASTGIHSDEQYF,TRBJ2-7,NA,TRBV5-6,NA
TGTGCCAGCGGAAGAGGGGGCGCGGAGACCCAGTACTTC,CASGRGGAETQYF,TRBJ2-5,NA,TRBV12-3/TRBV12-4,TRBD1
TGTGCCAGTTCCATGGCTAACGGGGATACGCAGTATTTT,CASSMANGDTQYF,TRBJ2-3,NA,TRBV19,NA
TGTGCCAGCAGCCCAGGGGTTCAGCCCCAGCATTTT,CASSPGVQPQHF,TRBJ1-5,NA,TRBV7-9,NA
TGTGCCAGCAGCCCCGTACTCTCCTACGAGCAGTACTTC,CASSPVLSYEQYF,TRBJ2-7,NA,TRBV7-9,NA